This T cell receptor beta chain was sequenced for a study of cytomegalovirus exposure and HLA in healthy donors. On the study more broadly: Earlier, fewer than 130 million unique TCR beta sequences were recovered from roughly 170 million T cells by an analysis. Findings and caveats of the study: In a later analysis, a genetic analysis reported fewer productive-TCR N-insertions in an Asian-associated ancestry cluster than the cohort average. Analysis was carried out at a later point, and it linked a missense DCLRE1C variant to TCR beta V- and J-gene trimming. Information on immune exposure was restricted to one variable (CMV serostatus).

Concerning this clone itself: Its antigen remains unknown.

The PCR had 60 Vbeta and 13 Jbeta primers. Profiled with immunoSEQ multiplex PCR; TCRdb holds only in-frame clones, not every one. The data hold around 190,000 clones, with around 78% observed a single time. This CDR3 is 15 amino acids long. The germline V gene has CDR1 SEHNR and CDR2 FQNEAQ (reference sequence). V gave up 5 bases and J gave up 6 bases; unmatched junction bases: 9. The material sequenced was PBMCs. The chain carries TRBV7-9 and TRBJ2-3; 9 nucleotides line up with TRBD2. The source is a man aged 25 to 40 in good health and CMV-seronegative. This CDR3 reads CASSRAGGEVDTQYF. CDR3 DNA sequence: TGTGCCAGCAGCCGAGCGGGAGGAGAAGTCGATACGCAGTATTTT. Looking up the rest from reference TRBV7-9 and TRBJ2-3 gives the full variable domain: DTGVSQNPRHKITKRGQNVTFRCDPISEHNRLYWYRQTLGQGPEFLTYFQNEAQLEKSRLLSDRFSAERPKGSFSTLEIQRTEQGDSAMYLCASSRAGGEVDTQYFGPGTRLTVL.